This is a list of T cell receptor beta chains from one sample in a study of technical replicates of blood from several donors. Measured with immunoSEQ multiplex PCR; TCRdb has only the in-frame clones, and not every one. The sample shows approximately 13,000 clones, 84% of them seen only once. Sequenced: PBMCs. Receptor source: a human donor in good health. Each CDR3 is given without its conserved first and last residue. Each record gives: V gene, J gene, CDR3 protein.

TRBV9	TRBJ2-7	ASSVLAGEYEQY
TRBV27	TRBJ2-1	ASSLSAGESYNEQF
TRBV6-5	TRBJ1-2	ASSYGRDRLISGYT
TRBV7-6	TRBJ2-3	ASSHPAAGGTDTQY
TRBV18	TRBJ2-7	ASSTGTGGTEQY
TRBV4-2	TRBJ2-6	ASSQDQGSGANVLT
TRBV4-2	TRBJ1-2	ASSQGGWDRGVWVYGYT
TRBV2	TRBJ2-6	ASRPGVHAGANVLT
TRBV6-1	TRBJ2-2	ASSFFGQGSGELF
TRBV10-3	TRBJ2-1	AISESRQGNNEQF
TRBV6-5	TRBJ1-3	ASEPSSGNTIY
TRBV4-2	TRBJ2-3	ASSQSGMSTDTQY
TRBV5-1	TRBJ1-3	ASSQQLGGSGNTIY
TRBV5-6	TRBJ2-7	ASSFLGMGGYEQY
TRBV19	TRBJ1-2	ATVGQGLYGYT
TRBV2	TRBJ1-2	ASNQEHVNGYT
TRBV5-4	TRBJ2-1	ASSSGTLAGAYNEQF
TRBV7-9	TRBJ1-2	ASSLEAGGWDGYT
TRBV4-1	TRBJ2-7	ASRGEGAYEQY
TRBV30	TRBJ2-7	ATDRGYEQY
TRBV7-8	TRBJ1-3	ASSPATIGNTIY
TRBV28	TRBJ1-5	ASSEPQGVYNQPQH
TRBV2	TRBJ2-7	ASSPPLAAGEQY
TRBV5-1	TRBJ2-7	ASSRREGPYEQY
TRBV29-1	TRBJ2-1	SVAGLAGDSEQF
TRBV7-3	TRBJ2-2	ASSLQGAVGELF
TRBV29-1	TRBJ1-2	SVENRLRDGYT
TRBV5-1	TRBJ2-7	ASSRSGGTYEQY
TRBV7-6	TRBJ2-5	ASSLATGLAGGETQY
TRBV19	TRBJ1-5	ASSIFGWGSLADQPQH
TRBV5-1	TRBJ2-2	ASNGLAGAPQAGELF
TRBV6-5	TRBJ2-2	ASRSPDFWELF
TRBV27	TRBJ1-5	ASSADRGNQPQH
TRBV19	TRBJ2-5	ASSSVGLAEETQY
TRBV20-1	TRBJ2-1	SARTAHEQF
TRBV4-1	TRBJ1-4	ASSLTTNEKLF
TRBV5-1	TRBJ1-3	ASSLEGGGSRYSGNTIY
TRBV4-2	TRBJ1-5	ASSQERGRGQPQH
TRBV30	TRBJ1-3	AWRRASGNTIY
TRBV6-1	TRBJ1-2	ASSETGPAKGYT
TRBV29-1	TRBJ2-2	SVRTGTTNTGELF
TRBV5-1	TRBJ2-1	ASRRLPGTTFENEQF
TRBV5-5	TRBJ2-3	ASSKIGGSGRSSTDTQY
TRBV19	TRBJ1-2	ASSRVARQAENYGYT
TRBV19	TRBJ2-2	ASSIGLDPYTGELF
TRBV30	TRBJ1-5	AWRAGSGNQPQH
TRBV28	TRBJ2-1	AIGQSYNEQF
TRBV5-4	TRBJ2-5	ASSSDRDETQY
TRBV5-1	TRBJ2-1	ASSGGLAGVLF
TRBV7-9	TRBJ2-7	ASTPGGGSVEQY
TRBV7-9	TRBJ1-1	ASQGITEAF
TRBV6-1	TRBJ2-3	ASSEGGTSTDTQY
TRBV28	TRBJ1-1	ASSSYGAAGTEAF
TRBV27	TRBJ2-7	ASSAALAWSSYEQY
TRBV2	TRBJ2-3	ASSSGVTDTQY
TRBV5-5	TRBJ1-5	ASSPQQGFGNQPQH
TRBV30	TRBJ1-5	AWDRGGGQPQH
TRBV18	TRBJ2-7	ASHSGTNSYEQY
TRBV6-5	TRBJ2-5	ASSRSGKQQETQY
TRBV7-9	TRBJ2-7	ASSTTGLAGGATYEQY